This TCR beta chain came from a study of identical twins. A template switching step contributed a universal primer site, while unique molecular identifiers were present in the cDNA. TCRdb re-called the 5' RACE reads with MiXCR, one entry per CDR3 protein. In the table there are 700,000 to 950,000 distinct CDR3 sequences, over 9% of which are singletons. Overall study results and limits: Invariant populations such as MAIT and iNKT cells could partly muddle zero-insertion analyses. Within monozygotic twins, out-of-frame TCR alpha sharing was underestimated by the models.

From germline, CDR1 is LGHNT and CDR2 FRNRAP. V shed 6 bases and J 4 bases; nucleotides not matched to a gene: 12. CDR3 length: 16 residues. This clonotype came up a few times. The antigen remains unidentified. These data are also associated with another study on yellow fever vaccine responses in identical twins.

The receptor was derived from a woman under 30 in good health. The sequencing input was PBMCs. The chain uses TRBV12-5 and TRBJ1-2; 9 bases map to TRBD1. The CDR3 DNA sequence: TGTGCTAGTGGACCGGGACAGGGAGCACATGGCTATGGCTACACCTTC. As protein: CASGPGQGAHGYGYTF.